The 3 T cell receptor beta chains given below trace back to one sample, sequenced in a study of OX40 agonist ivuxolimab in advanced cancers. The protocol was immunoSEQ multiplex PCR, while the TCRdb copy is restricted to in-frame clones and leaves out a portion. Here the sample spans tens of thousands of clones, 89% being singletons. The material was CD4+ or CD8+ T cells sorted from blood, obtained in a trial of the OX40 agonist ivuxolimab. The receptors originated from an adult with an advanced solid tumor such as melanoma, head and neck, liver or kidney cancer.

This sequence joins TRBV5-6 and TRBJ2-1; 7 positions match TRBD1. Germline values: CDR1 SGHDT, CDR2 YYEEEE. V lost 2 bases to trimming and J lost 10 bases; unmatched junction nucleotides: 12. The CDR3 runs 15 residues. This chain's CDR3 is CASSFPGQATREQFF. The DNA for the CDR3 is TGTGCCAGCAGCTTTCCAGGACAGGCCACAAGGGAGCAGTTCTTC.

The chain recombines TRBV4-2 with TRBJ2-3; TRBD2 matches at 7 bases. Germline-derived CDR1 and CDR2 are LGHNA and YNFKEQ. The CDR3 sequence is 15 residues long. The J segment lost 9 bases and the V segment lost 1 base, leaving 10 bases of the junction unmatched. As DNA, the CDR3 is TGTGCCAGCAGCCAAGCATGGGTGGGTAGCGGGACGCAGTATTTT. Amino acid sequence: CASSQAWVGSGTQYF.

The J gene is TRBJ1-3, the V gene TRBV19, with TRBD1 matching over 8 bases. V was clipped by 5 bases and J by 5 bases; unmatched bases: 8. The CDR3 runs to 15 residues. The germline CDR1 and CDR2 sequences are LNHDA and SQIVND (reference sequence). The CDR3 DNA sequence: TGTGCCAGTAGTCCACCCGGGACAGGTCGAAACACCATATATTTT. Amino acid sequence: CASSPPGTGRNTIYF.